This T cell receptor (beta chain) came from a study of CD8 T cells in ankylosing spondylitis. Whole-study results and caveats: Previous work reported some of these motif variants in the synovial fluid and blood of reactive arthritis. Relatively rare in peripheral blood, disease-linked clones were also CD8+.

Molecular-barcoded quantitative 5'-RACE produced these TCR beta libraries. TCRdb re-derived calls from the 5' RACE reads in MiXCR, one entry per CDR3 protein. The sample yields around 250,000 distinct CDR3 sequences, approximately 30% seen once. The CDR3 covers 16 residues. Germline values: CDR1 DFQATT, CDR2 SNEGSKA (reference sequence). J lost 3 bases, V lost 0 bases, and 9 bases had no gene match. This clonotype was observed a few times. Its specificity is unknown. The receptor was isolated from a male donor with ankylosing spondylitis or in good health (not recorded which). Sequencing was carried out using blood, either unsorted or a sorted T cell fraction (not recorded which). V is TRBV20-1 and J is TRBJ2-7, with TRBD2 identical over 9 bases. CDR3 protein: CSARDVLAGPHYEQYF. The CDR3, as DNA: TGCAGTGCTAGAGATGTCCTAGCGGGACCCCACTACGAGCAGTACTTC.